This T cell receptor (beta chain) comes out of a study of cytotoxic CD8 clonotypes in ibrutinib-treated CLL. Study-wide points: The clonality rise at ibrutinib response reflected private clonotype expansion. Having risen at ibrutinib response, clonality had fallen back toward baseline by progression.

The data were produced by immunoSEQ multiplex PCR, yet TCRdb's version contains in-frame clones alone and is incomplete. The sample shows about 85,000 clones, more than 75% of them seen only once. The CDR3 covers 14 residues. The junction had 6 bases not matched to a gene; V was cut back by 6 bases and J by 4 bases. Germline CDR1 reads ENHRY; CDR2 reads SYGVKD. This clone was picked up one time. The target antigen is unknown. This specimen consisted of PBMCs, obtained after 12 months of ibrutinib treatment. V gene TRBV10-3 combines with J gene TRBJ1-2, with 9 bases fitting TRBD1. The receptor was derived from a human donor with chronic lymphocytic leukemia. The CDR3 loop is CAIRPGQGIYGYTF. In DNA, the CDR3 is TGTGCCATCAGGCCCGGACAGGGGATCTATGGCTACACCTTC.